What follows are 4 T cell receptor beta chains derived from one specimen sequenced in a study of cytomegalovirus exposure and HLA in healthy donors. Vbeta (60) and Jbeta (13) primers were used in the PCR. Measured with immunoSEQ multiplex PCR; TCRdb has only the in-frame clones, and not every one. The sample holds 110,000 to 150,000 clones; 80% are singletons and the top ten take about 4.4%. Sequenced material: PBMCs. These receptors all stem from a man aged 35 to 55 in good health and CMV-seronegative.

The chain joins TRBV7-9 to TRBJ2-3; the D gene is possibly TRBD1 (6 bases). The CDR3 extends over 15 amino acids. V lost 5 bases and J lost 0, with 12 bases in between. Germline V gives CDR1 SEHNR, CDR2 FQNEAQ (reference sequence). CDR3 amino acids: CASSTWDKSTDTQYF. In DNA, the CDR3 is TGTGCCAGCAGCACATGGGACAAGAGCACAGATACGCAGTATTTT.

This clone was seen only once. The V and J genes are TRBV11-2 and TRBJ2-7, with 11 bases matching TRBD1. The CDR3 has 15 amino acids. J gave up 4 bases and V 5 bases, and 7 bases lay outside the gene matches. CDR1 SGHAT and CDR2 FQNNGV come from the germline V gene. CDR3 sequence (DNA): TGTGCCAGCAGCCAGATCGGGACAGGGGGTTACGAGCAGTACTTC. The encoded protein is CASSQIGTGGYEQYF.

This chain links TRBV19 with TRBJ2-7, with a tentative D call TRBD1 (6 bases). With 5 bases removed from V and 6 bases from J, the gap between germline ends came to 14 bases. CDR1 and CDR2 from the germline V gene are LNHDA and SQIVND (reference sequence). This CDR3 spans 13 amino acids. The CDR3 nucleotides are TGTGCCAGTAGTGAACAGGGCTCACTCGAGCAGTACTTC. Translation: CASSEQGSLEQYF.

Concerning this clone itself: This specimen includes other DNA sequences encoding the same CDR3. The rearrangement uses TRBV7-9 and TRBJ1-2; perhaps TRBD1 as D (6 bases). Trimming cost V 5 bases and J 8 bases, with 24 bases left between them. The germline gives CDR1 SEHNR, CDR2 FQNEAQ (reference sequence). The CDR3 length is 16 residues. The CDR3 nucleotides read TGTGCCAGCAGCAACCCCGTGGGGACGGGGGGCAGGGGCTACACCTTC. It translates to CASSNPVGTGGRGYTF.